A selection of T cell receptor beta chains follows, all from one sample in a study of persistence of HIV-infected CD4 T cells. These TCRs' antigens remain unknown. The table came from immunoSEQ multiplex PCR; TCRdb's copy has only in-frame clones and leaves some out. The table shows tens of thousands of clones, with about nine tenths occurring only once. The sample consisted of CD4+ T cells sorted from PBMCs after approximately 19-hour stimulation, taken from a patient who received antiretroviral therapy. The receptor set was obtained from an adult woman with HIV who was CMV-seropositive. Both conserved end residues are part of each CDR3. A D gene is named only where the DNA matches it firmly. Clone sizes are given selectively: once, few, many, or a class where the clone is expanded.

TRBD2	NA	TRBV7-6	TRBJ2-2	TGTGCCAGCAGCCTCGGACTAGCGGGGTATACCGGGGAGCTGTTTTTT	CASSLGLAGYTGELFF
TRBD1	NA	TRBV30	TRBJ1-5	TGTGCCTGGTCACAGGGGGATCAGCCCCAGCATTTT	CAWSQGDQPQHF
TRBD1	NA	TRBV7-3	TRBJ1-2	TGTGCCAGCAGCTCAGACAGGGGAAATGGCTACACCTTC	CASSSDRGNGYTF
NA	NA	TRBV6-5	TRBJ1-2	TGTGCCAGCAGTTTCGGACAGAGGAGCTATGGTGGCTACACCTTC	CASSFGQRSYGGYTF
TRBD1	NA	TRBV5-1	TRBJ1-6	TGCGCCAGCAGTCGAGACAGGGGGTCTGCCCTCCACTTT	CASSRDRGSALHF
NA	NA	TRBV30	TRBJ1-1	TGTGCCTGGAGTGTAAATGGGAGACTGAACACTGAAGCTTTCTTT	CAWSVNGRLNTEAFF
NA	NA	TRBV3-1/TRBV3-2	TRBJ2-2	TGTGCCAGCAGCCAGGTTGGGGGGTCTGGCGGGGAGCTGTTTTTT	CASSQVGGSGGELFF
NA	NA	TRBV5-1	TRBJ2-1	TGCGCCAGCAGCTTGTACAACAATGAGCAGTTCTTC	CASSLYNNEQFF
NA	NA	TRBV29-1	TRBJ2-1	TGCAGCGTGGCGGGACAGAAAGAGCAGTTCTTC	CSVAGQKEQFF
NA	NA	TRBV19	TRBJ2-7	TGTGCCAGTCCATGGATGAGGCGGTACGAGCAGTACTTC	CASPWMRRYEQYF
NA	NA	TRBV2	TRBJ1-5	TGTGCCAGCAATGAAGGGGGGCAGAGCAATCAGCCCCAGCATTTT	CASNEGGQSNQPQHF
NA	NA	TRBV6-1	TRBJ2-4	TGTGCCAGCAGTGACCCGAGGTTAGGGGAGGACATTCAGTACTTC	CASSDPRLGEDIQYF
TRBD1	NA	TRBV6-5	TRBJ2-7	TGTGCCAGCAGTTACGGGGACAGCTACGAGCAGTACTTC	CASSYGDSYEQYF
TRBD1	NA	TRBV9	TRBJ2-1	TGTGCCAGCAGCGTAGAGGCAGGGGGATACAATGAGCAGTTCTTC	CASSVEAGGYNEQFF
NA	NA	TRBV25-1	TRBJ2-1	TGTGCCAGCAGTGCCCGGCAGGGGGGCTACAATGAGCAGTTCTTC	CASSARQGGYNEQFF
NA	NA	TRBV7-2	TRBJ2-2	TGTGCCAGCAGCTTTTTGAGCCGCACCGGGGAGCTGTTTTTT	CASSFLSRTGELFF
TRBD1	NA	TRBV6-1	TRBJ2-3	TGTGCCAGCAGTGAAAGGGGACAGGGTATCGGGAATTTT	CASSERGQGIGNF
NA	few	TRBV9	TRBJ2-1	TGTGCCAGCAGCGTAATGCCCAGCTCCTACAATGAGCAGTTCTTC	CASSVMPSSYNEQFF
TRBD2	once	TRBV19	TRBJ2-3	TGTGCCAGTAGTATCGGGGGGGACCTCACAGATACGCAGTATTTT	CASSIGGDLTDTQYF
NA	once	TRBV12-3/TRBV12-4	TRBJ1-2	TGTGCCAGCCCCCCCGGGGACCACTATGGCTACACCTTC	CASPPGDHYGYTF
NA	NA	TRBV30	TRBJ1-3	TGTGCCTGGAGTGTACTTGGAGGGAGTAGAAACACCATATATTTT	CAWSVLGGSRNTIYF
NA	NA	TRBV10-1	TRBJ2-7	TGCGCCAGCAGTGGGGGACTGCCTTCCTACGAGCAGTACTTC	CASSGGLPSYEQYF
TRBD2	NA	TRBV3-1/TRBV3-2	TRBJ2-3	TGTGCCAGCAGCCCCAGACTAGCGGGAAACACAGATACGCAGTATTTT	CASSPRLAGNTDTQYF
TRBD1	NA	TRBV9	TRBJ1-2	TGTGCCAGCAGCGTAGGAGGGACAGGGAATGGCTACACCTTC	CASSVGGTGNGYTF
NA	NA	TRBV24-1	TRBJ1-1	TGTGCCACCAGTGACTCGAACACTGAAGCTTTCTTT	CATSDSNTEAFF
NA	NA	TRBV5-1	TRBJ1-6	TGCGCCAGCAGCTTGGACAGGGAGGATTCACCCCTCCACTTT	CASSLDREDSPLHF
NA	NA	TRBV27	TRBJ1-2	TGTGCCAGCAGACCTACGACAGAACTATATGGCTACACCTTC	CASRPTTELYGYTF
NA	NA	TRBV28	TRBJ1-4	TGTGCCAGCAGTTTGTATGGGCAGGGTAAAGGAAAACTGTTTTTT	CASSLYGQGKGKLFF
TRBD1	once	TRBV19	TRBJ1-4	TGTGCCAGTAGTAAGGGACAGACTAATGAAAAACTGTTTTTT	CASSKGQTNEKLFF
NA	NA	TRBV10-3	TRBJ2-1	TGTGCCATCAGTGAAAGGTACAATGAGCAGTTCTTC	CAISERYNEQFF
NA	NA	TRBV5-5	TRBJ2-6	TGTGCCAGCAGCTTGGCCCCAGGGTCCCCCGGGGCCAACGTCCTGACTTTC	CASSLAPGSPGANVLTF
TRBD1	NA	TRBV5-1	TRBJ1-1	TGCGCCAGCAGCTTTCTAATATCGGGACAGAGGAACACTGAAGCTTTCTTT	CASSFLISGQRNTEAFF
TRBD1	NA	TRBV4-1	TRBJ1-2	TGCGCCAGCAGCCCAACTTTACAGGGGGAATACTATGGCTACACCTTC	CASSPTLQGEYYGYTF
NA	NA	TRBV2	TRBJ2-1	TGTGCCAGCAGTGATTTAGGACAGAGGAATGAGCAGTTCTTC	CASSDLGQRNEQFF
NA	few	TRBV5-4	TRBJ2-5	TGTGCCAGCAGCAGTGACCGGTACCAAGAGACCCAGTACTTC	CASSSDRYQETQYF
TRBD1	NA	TRBV30	TRBJ1-5	TGTGCCTGGAGTGAAACGGACAGGTCTCAGCCCCAGCATTTT	CAWSETDRSQPQHF
TRBD1	NA	TRBV5-1	TRBJ1-3	TGCGCCAGCAGTTACACCGGGACAGGGTCGTTTTCCGTATATTTT	CASSYTGTGSFSVYF
NA	NA	TRBV5-1	TRBJ2-3	TGCGCCAGCAGCTCAGCAGATACGCAGTATTTT	CASSSADTQYF
TRBD2	NA	TRBV3-1/TRBV3-2	TRBJ2-3	TGTGCCAGCAGCCAAGTCTTAGCGGGGGGCCGACCTACGCAGTATTTT	CASSQVLAGGRPTQYF
NA	NA	TRBV5-1	TRBJ1-1	TGCGCCAGCAGCTTGATTACAGGGATGAACACTGAAGCTTTCTTT	CASSLITGMNTEAFF
NA	NA	TRBV10-3	TRBJ2-2	TGTGCCATCAGCCGGGACACCGGGGAGCTGTTTTTT	CAISRDTGELFF
NA	NA	TRBV5-1	TRBJ1-3	TGCGCCAGCAGCTTAAATCAGAAGACTGGAAACACCATATATTTT	CASSLNQKTGNTIYF
NA	NA	TRBV27	TRBJ1-6	TGTGCCAGCAGTTTTAGTGATTCACCCCTCCACTTT	CASSFSDSPLHF
TRBD1	NA	TRBV5-1	TRBJ2-2	TGCGCCAGCAGCCCCGGACAGGAGAACACCGGGGAGCTGTTGTTT	CASSPGQENTGELLF
TRBD1	NA	TRBV2	TRBJ2-1	TGTGCCAGCAGTGACCTGGGACAGTACAATGAGCAGTTCTTC	CASSDLGQYNEQFF
TRBD1	NA	TRBV5-6	TRBJ2-7	TGTGCCAGCAGTTCCCTAGACAGGGACGAGCAGTACTTC	CASSSLDRDEQYF
TRBD1	NA	TRBV6-5	TRBJ1-1	TGTGCCAGCAGCCAAGACAGGGGGCGCGACACTGAAGCTTTCTTT	CASSQDRGRDTEAFF
TRBD2	NA	TRBV19	TRBJ2-1	TGTGCCAGTAAGGCGGGGGGCCCATACAATGAGCAGTTCTTC	CASKAGGPYNEQFF
NA	NA	TRBV30	TRBJ2-2	TGTGCCGGGACCGAGTTCGGGGAGCTGTTTTTT	CAGTEFGELFF
NA	NA	TRBV12-5	TRBJ2-1	TGTGCTAGTGGTTTGGAGGTTCGTGACCGAACCTATCCCGCGCGAGGCAGGAATGAGCAGTTCTTC	CASGLEVRDRTYPARGRNEQFF
TRBD1	few	TRBV9	TRBJ1-1	TGTGCCAGCAGCGTAGGCGCACTAAGGACAGGGGGCAGGGCTTTCTTT	CASSVGALRTGGRAFF
TRBD1	NA	TRBV5-1	TRBJ1-4	TGCGCCAGCAGCTTGTTTACCTCGGGACAGTCGAATGAAAAACTGTTTTTT	CASSLFTSGQSNEKLFF
NA	once	TRBV5-1	TRBJ2-1	TGCGCCAGCAGCTGGCAGGGTGGTGAGCAGTTCTTC	CASSWQGGEQFF
NA	NA	TRBV2	TRBJ2-3	TGTGCCAGCAAAGAGGGGGGGCCAATAGATACGCAGTATTTT	CASKEGGPIDTQYF
NA	NA	TRBV6-5	TRBJ2-1	TGTGCCAGCGAAAAGACTTCTTCCTCCTACAATGAGCAGTTCTTC	CASEKTSSSYNEQFF
NA	NA	TRBV30	TRBJ1-1	TGTGCCTGGAGTACGACCGGAGGATGGGTTCTCTTT	CAWSTTGGWVLF
TRBD2	NA	TRBV6-5	TRBJ2-7	TGTGCCAGTTTTCCGGGACCAGGCGGGAGGCAGTACTTC	CASFPGPGGRQYF
TRBD1	NA	TRBV18	TRBJ2-3	TGTGCCAGCTCACCGACAGGGGAAACAGATACGCAGTATTTT	CASSPTGETDTQYF
NA	NA	TRBV5-1	TRBJ1-1	TGCGCCAGCAGCTTGAGGGCAGAGAACACTGAAGCTTTCTTT	CASSLRAENTEAFF